These 7 T cell receptor beta chains share one sample of origin, sequenced in a study of graft-versus-host responses after intestinal transplantation. Plated together were around 200,000 CFSE-labeled responder cells and around 200,000 irradiated, violet-dye-labeled stimulator cells. Only in-frame clones appear in the TCRdb table, and some are missing; sequencing was by immunoSEQ multiplex PCR. The sample comprises under 9,500 clones, roughly a third of which are singletons, and approximately 3.8% rests with the top ten. Here the sequenced sample was alloreactive CD8+ T cells from a mixed lymphocyte reaction culture, taken before transplantation. Described subset: CFSE-low proliferating T cells sorted from roughly 6-day pre-transplant mixed lymphocyte reaction (GvH or HvG direction). The receptors originated from a human patient who was an organ donor for intestinal transplantation.

The rearrangement links TRBV4-3 to TRBJ1-1, with D possibly matching TRBD1 (6 bases). In germline, CDR1 is LGHNA, CDR2 YSLEER. V was cut by 2 bases and J by 11 bases, with 12 bases left in between. There are 12 residues in the CDR3. In DNA form, the CDR3 reads TGCGCCAGCAGCCAAACAGGGTTACAGGCTTTCTTT. It specifies CASSQTGLQAFF.

The chain carries TRBV19 and TRBJ1-1; no reliable D call. V lost 10 bases and J lost 1, with 10 bases in between. This CDR3 spans 12 amino acids. Looked up from germline, CDR1 is LNHDA and CDR2 is SQIVND (reference sequence). The CDR3 sequence: CATATGNTEAFF. CDR3 sequence (DNA): TGTGCCACCGCCACGGGGAACACTGAAGCTTTCTTT.

This clone was picked up a small number of times. The rearrangement uses TRBV25-1 and TRBJ1-6; D is uncertain. V was trimmed by 9 bases and J by 8 bases, leaving 14 bases between them. The CDR3 sequence is 13 residues long. Germline V gives CDR1 MGHDK, CDR2 SYGVNS. The CDR3 sequence is CASERRLDSPLHF. The CDR3 nucleotides are TGTGCCAGTGAGAGGCGCTTGGATTCACCCCTCCACTTT.

The V gene is TRBV10-1, the J gene TRBJ1-6, with a possible D match to TRBD1 (6 bases). Deletions cut 6 bases from V and 3 bases from J, with 9 bases between. Germline CDR1 reads WNHNN; CDR2 reads SYGVQD (reference sequence). The CDR3 has 14 residues. CDR3 residues: CASRQGFYNSPLHF. DNA for the CDR3: TGCGCCAGCAGACAGGGATTCTATAATTCACCCCTCCACTTT.

The rearrangement joins TRBV30 to TRBJ1-4; D is ambiguous. Germline CDR1 GTSNPN, CDR2 SVGIG (reference sequence). The CDR3 loop spans 16 amino acids. Trimming pared 2 bases from V and 5 bases from J, leaving 18 bases between. The CDR3 protein is CAWSPPLYPLNEKLFF. DNA of the CDR3: TGTGCCTGGAGTCCCCCCCTATACCCACTAAATGAAAAACTGTTTTTT.

Remarks on this clone: One junction end disagrees with the germline gene, perhaps due to a read error. J is TRBJ2-7 and V is TRBV7-3; D is undetermined. Germline assignment: CDR1 SGHTA and CDR2 FQGTGA. There are 14 residues in the CDR3. The CDR3 here is CASSQAIGSYEQYF. The CDR3 DNA sequence: TGCGCCAGCAGCCAAGCGATCGGCTCCTACGAGCAGTACTTC.

Written as DNA, the CDR3 is TGTGCCATCCTTAATCCGGGACAGGGATATCATGGCTACACCTTC. It encodes CAILNPGQGYHGYTF. V usage is TRBV10-3 and J usage is TRBJ1-2; TRBD1 agrees at 9 bases. Germline CDR1 reads ENHRY; CDR2 reads SYGVKD. This CDR3 spans 15 amino acids. With 8 bases clipped from V and 6 bases from J, the junction kept 13 bases outside the gene matches.